This T cell receptor (beta chain) was captured by sequencing in a study of blood T cell repertoires in COVID-19. Germline trimming cut 2 bases from V and 4 bases from J; bases unmatched to any gene: 4. The CDR3 is 14 residues long. Per germline, CDR1 SGDLS and CDR2 YYNGEE. Only in-frame clones appear in the TCRdb table, and some are missing; sequencing was by immunoSEQ multiplex PCR. Of 200,000 to 250,000 clones listed, about nine tenths are singletons. The source of this sequence is a man in his forties or fifties who had recovered from COVID-19. The material sequenced was PBMCs or T cells enriched from blood (not recorded which). This chain joins TRBV9 and TRBJ2-5; 8 positions agree with TRBD2. The CDR3 sequence is CASSVQGLGETQYF. In nucleotides, the CDR3 is TGTGCCAGCAGCGTCCAGGGACTAGGAGAGACCCAGTACTTC.